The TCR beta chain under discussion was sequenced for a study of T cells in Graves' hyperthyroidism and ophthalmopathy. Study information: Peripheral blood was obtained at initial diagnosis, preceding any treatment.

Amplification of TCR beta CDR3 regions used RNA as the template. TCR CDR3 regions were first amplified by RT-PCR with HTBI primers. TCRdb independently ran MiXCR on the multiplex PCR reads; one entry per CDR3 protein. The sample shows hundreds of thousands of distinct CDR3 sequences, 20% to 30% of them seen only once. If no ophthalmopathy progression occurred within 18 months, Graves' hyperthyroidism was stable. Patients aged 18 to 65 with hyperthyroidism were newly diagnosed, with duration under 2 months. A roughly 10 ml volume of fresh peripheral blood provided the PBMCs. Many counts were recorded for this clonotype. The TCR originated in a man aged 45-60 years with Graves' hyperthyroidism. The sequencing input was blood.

CDR3 sequence: CASSLGLAGEDEQFF. CDR3 nucleotides: TGTGCCAGCAGCTTAGGACTAGCGGGAGAGGATGAGCAGTTCTTC. The chain links TRBV7-9 to TRBJ2-1; 12 positions agree with TRBD2. CDR3 length equals 15 residues. Germline CDR1 SEHNR, CDR2 FQNEAQ (reference sequence). Unmatched junction bases numbered 3, after V lost 1 base and J lost 8 bases. The full variable domain, rest sourced from reference TRBV7-9 and TRBJ2-1, is DTGVSQNPRHKITKRGQNVTFRCDPISEHNRLYWYRQTLGQGPEFLTYFQNEAQLEKSRLLSDRFSAERPKGSFSTLEIQRTEQGDSAMYLCASSLGLAGEDEQFFGPGTRLTVL.